Each of the 16 T cell receptor beta chains below was sequenced from the same sample in a study of blood T cell repertoires in COVID-19. Repertoires were generated with immunoSEQ multiplex PCR, while TCRdb's copy carries only in-frame clones and drops some. The repertoire holds 300,000 to 450,000 clones, with 85% as singletons. Sequencing input: peripheral blood. The receptor source for this set is a woman under 30 with acute or convalescent COVID-19.

This clone was recorded once. This chain connects TRBV5-4 to TRBJ2-7; weak D call: TRBD2 (6 bases). V lost 2 bases, J lost 2 bases, and 14 bases lay in between. This CDR3 has 15 residues. Germline CDR1 SGHNT, CDR2 YYREEE (reference sequence). The chain's CDR3 is CASSFPSRDPYEQYF. The CDR3, as DNA: TGTGCCAGCAGCTTTCCTTCGCGGGACCCCTACGAGCAGTACTTC.

This rearrangement joins TRBV6-5 to TRBJ2-3; 8 nucleotides agree with TRBD2. Germline V gives CDR1 MNHEY, CDR2 SVGAGI. V was clipped by 5 bases and J by 5 bases; unmatched bases: 6. The CDR3 covers 14 residues. The CDR3 sequence is CASSKPGGLDTQYF. In DNA, the CDR3 is TGTGCCAGCAGTAAGCCGGGAGGGCTAGATACGCAGTATTTT.

This chain joins TRBV27 and TRBJ2-2; 12 nucleotides align to TRBD1. Germline CDR1 is MNHEY and CDR2 is SMNVEV (reference sequence). The CDR3 extends over 14 amino acids. Germline trimming cut 8 bases from V and 5 bases from J; bases unmatched to any gene: 3. CDR3 loop: CASGDRGQTGELFF. The CDR3 DNA reads TGTGCCAGCGGGGACAGGGGGCAGACCGGGGAGCTGTTTTTT.

This clone was observed a few times. CDR3 region: CASSSDRGSSGELFF. For the CDR3, the DNA is TGTGCCAGTAGTTCCGACAGGGGATCGAGCGGGGAGCTGTTTTTT. This chain uses TRBV19 with TRBJ2-2, with 8 bases lining up with TRBD1. The germline V gene has CDR1 LNHDA and CDR2 SQIVND (reference sequence). V shed 5 bases, J shed 7 bases, and the junction held 9 bases outside the gene matches. CDR3 length equals 15 residues.

The CDR3 protein is CASSSTSGQETQYF. CDR3 nucleotides: TGTGCCAGCAGCTCGACTAGCGGCCAAGAGACCCAGTACTTC. This chain uses TRBV7-3 with TRBJ2-5, with 9 nucleotides matching TRBD2. Germline CDR1 SGHTA, CDR2 FQGTGA. V was pared by 4 bases and J by 1 base, with 1 base of the junction left unmatched. The CDR3 is 14 amino acids.

This clone was detected once. The CDR3 region has the DNA TGTGCCAGCAGCCAAGTGGGGGGGCCCTACGAGCAGTACTTC. As protein: CASSQVGGPYEQYF. The rearrangement uses TRBV3-1 (or the pseudogene TRBV3-2) and TRBJ2-7; weak D call: TRBD2 (7 bases). Germline CDR1 is LGHDT and CDR2 is YNNKEL (reference sequence). This CDR3 comprises 14 residues. With 1 base removed from V and 2 bases from J, the gap between germline ends came to 9 bases.

The chain couples TRBV12-5 to TRBJ1-3, with D unresolved. CDR3 length equals 15 residues. Looked up from germline, CDR1 is LGHNT and CDR2 is FRNRAP. V lost 3 bases, J lost 5 bases, and 14 bases lay in between. The DNA for the CDR3 is TGTGCTAGTGGTTTCTCCCCACGGCGGAGAAACACCATATATTTT. It translates to CASGFSPRRRNTIYF.

The chain joins TRBV5-1 to TRBJ1-1; D is possibly TRBD1 (5 bases). This CDR3 comprises 11 residues. V shed 3 bases and J shed 10 bases, with 10 bases lying between them. CDR1 is SGHRS and CDR2 is YFSETQ in the germline V gene. In nucleotides, the CDR3 is TGCGCCAGCAGCTATAGGGGAGGAGCTTTCTTT. Protein sequence: CASSYRGGAFF.

This chain uses TRBV10-1 with TRBJ2-3; possible D gene TRBD2, 5 bases. V was trimmed by 3 bases and J by 0 bases, leaving 7 bases between them. This CDR3 contains 14 residues. Germline V gene lookup returns CDR1 WNHNN and CDR2 SYGVQD (reference sequence). CDR3 sequence: CASSEDYSTDTQYF. The CDR3 region has the DNA TGCGCCAGCAGTGAAGACTACAGCACAGATACGCAGTATTTT.

This chain connects TRBV19 to TRBJ2-1; 11 bases align to TRBD2. Germline V gene lookup returns CDR1 LNHDA and CDR2 SQIVND (reference sequence). V trimming: 5 bases; J trimming: 7 bases; junction bases outside the gene matches: 7. CDR3 length: 15 residues. The CDR3 DNA sequence: TGTGCCAGTAGTCCAGAGTCTAGCGGGAGGAATGAGCAGTTCTTC. As protein: CASSPESSGRNEQFF.

The gene calls are TRBV11-2 and TRBJ2-5; 7 nucleotides align to TRBD2. CDR3 length: 14 amino acids. CDR1 is SGHAT, CDR2 FQNNGV, per germline. V was pared by 5 bases and J by 2 bases, with 5 bases of the junction left unmatched. CDR3 region: CASSRGGLQETQYF. In nucleotides, the CDR3 is TGTGCCAGCAGCCGTGGGGGACTACAAGAGACCCAGTACTTC. Variable domain in full (rest from reference TRBV11-2 and TRBJ2-5): EAGVAQSPRYKIIEKRQSVAFWCNPISGHATLYWYQQILGQGPKLLIQFQNNGVVDDSQLPKDRFSAERLKGVDSTLKIQPAKLEDSAVYLCASSRGGLQETQYFGPGTRLLVL.

This chain connects TRBV5-1 to TRBJ1-1; weak D call: TRBD1 (6 bases). The CDR3 extends over 15 amino acids. Between the trimmed V and J ends, which lost 0 bases and 4 bases, there was a span of 13 bases. Germline V gene data show CDR1 as SGHRS and CDR2 as YFSETQ. CDR3 bases: TGCGCCAGCAGCTTGGCCGACAGGTTCGGCACTGAAGCTTTCTTT. This codes for CASSLADRFGTEAFF. The variable domain in full, with the rest retrieved from reference TRBV5-1 and TRBJ1-1, is KAGVTQTPRYLIKTRGQQVTLSCSPISGHRSVSWYQQTPGQGLQFLFEYFSETQRNKGNFPGRFSGRQFSNSRSEMNVSTLELGDSALYLCASSLADRFGTEAFFGQGTRLTVV.

This clone was seen only a few times. The chain recombines TRBV28 with TRBJ1-5; D gene ambiguous. The CDR3 runs to 11 residues. From germline, CDR1 is MDHEN and CDR2 SYDVKM. Trimming removed 5 bases at V and 11 bases at J, with 10 bases between. The CDR3: CASSLSGAQHF. The CDR3 region has the DNA TGTGCCAGCAGTCTCTCCGGGGCCCAGCATTTT.

This sequence joins TRBV10-1 and TRBJ2-7; TRBD1 matches at 8 bases. The CDR3 sequence is 14 residues long. In germline, CDR1 is WNHNN, CDR2 SYGVQD (reference sequence). The J segment lost 2 bases and the V segment lost 10 bases, leaving 10 bases of the junction unmatched. The CDR3 spells CATGQGSFAYEQYF. The CDR3 nucleotides read TGCGCCACCGGACAGGGAAGTTTCGCCTACGAGCAGTACTTC.

The V and J genes are TRBV7-8 and TRBJ1-1, with 7 positions matching TRBD1. The V gene end was trimmed by 2 bases and the J gene end by 3 bases; junction bases not matched to a gene: 0. There are 13 residues in the CDR3. From germline, CDR1 is SGHVS and CDR2 FQNEAQ. Here the CDR3 DNA reads TGTGCCAGCAGCTTAACAGGGGACACTGAAGCTTTCTTT. Residues: CASSLTGDTEAFF.

V usage is TRBV24-1 and J usage is TRBJ1-6; 8 bases map to TRBD1. This CDR3 is built from 21 residues. Germline CDR1 and CDR2: KGHDR and SFDVKD. With 9 bases clipped from V and 7 bases from J, the junction kept 28 bases outside the gene matches. The CDR3 loop reads CATPDPPGDRPRKGANSPLHF. The CDR3 nucleotides are TGTGCCACCCCTGATCCCCCAGGGGACAGGCCGAGGAAGGGGGCCAATTCACCCCTCCACTTT.